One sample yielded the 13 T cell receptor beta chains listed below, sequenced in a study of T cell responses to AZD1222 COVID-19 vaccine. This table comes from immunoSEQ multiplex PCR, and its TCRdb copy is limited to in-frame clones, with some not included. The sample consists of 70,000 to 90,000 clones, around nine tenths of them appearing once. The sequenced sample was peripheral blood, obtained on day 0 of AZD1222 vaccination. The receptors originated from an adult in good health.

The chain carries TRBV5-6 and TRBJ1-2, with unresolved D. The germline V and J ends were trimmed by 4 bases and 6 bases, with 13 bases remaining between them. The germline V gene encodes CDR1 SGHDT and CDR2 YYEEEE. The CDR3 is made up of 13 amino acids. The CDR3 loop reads CASSPGIIHGYTF. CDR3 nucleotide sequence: TGTGCCAGCAGCCCGGGGATTATCCATGGCTACACCTTC.

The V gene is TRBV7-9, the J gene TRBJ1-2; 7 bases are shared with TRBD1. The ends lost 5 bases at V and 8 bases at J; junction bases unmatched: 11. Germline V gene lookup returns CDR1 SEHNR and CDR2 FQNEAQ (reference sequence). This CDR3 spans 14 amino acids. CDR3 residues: CASSDDRELWGYTF. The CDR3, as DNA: TGTGCCAGCAGCGATGACAGGGAACTGTGGGGCTACACCTTC.

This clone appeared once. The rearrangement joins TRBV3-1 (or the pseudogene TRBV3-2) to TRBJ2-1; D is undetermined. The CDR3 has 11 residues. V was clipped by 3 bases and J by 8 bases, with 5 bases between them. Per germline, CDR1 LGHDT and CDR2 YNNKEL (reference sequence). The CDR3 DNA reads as TGTGCCAGCAGCCAGTGGGATGAGCAGTTCTTC. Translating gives CASSQWDEQFF.

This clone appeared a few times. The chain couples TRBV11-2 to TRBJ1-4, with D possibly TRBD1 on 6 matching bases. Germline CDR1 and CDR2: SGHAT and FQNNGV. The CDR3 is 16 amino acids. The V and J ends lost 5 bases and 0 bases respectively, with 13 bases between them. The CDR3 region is CASSPDRTATNEKLFF. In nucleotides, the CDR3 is TGTGCCAGCAGCCCCGACAGGACTGCAACTAATGAAAAACTGTTTTTT.

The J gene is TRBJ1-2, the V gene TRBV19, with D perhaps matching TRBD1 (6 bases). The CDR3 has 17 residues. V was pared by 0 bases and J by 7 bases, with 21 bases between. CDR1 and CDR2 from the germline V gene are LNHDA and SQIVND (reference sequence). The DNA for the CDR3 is TGTGCCAGTAGTATAGATTTGGTCGCAGGGGCGAGTAGTGGCTACACCTTC. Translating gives CASSIDLVAGASSGYTF.

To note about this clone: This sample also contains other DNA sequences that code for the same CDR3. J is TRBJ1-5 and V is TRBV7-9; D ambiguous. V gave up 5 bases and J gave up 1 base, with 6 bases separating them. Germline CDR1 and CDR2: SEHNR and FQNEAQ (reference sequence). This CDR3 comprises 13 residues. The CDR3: CASSPGSNQPQHF. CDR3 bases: TGTGCCAGCAGCCCTGGGAGCAATCAGCCCCAGCATTTT.

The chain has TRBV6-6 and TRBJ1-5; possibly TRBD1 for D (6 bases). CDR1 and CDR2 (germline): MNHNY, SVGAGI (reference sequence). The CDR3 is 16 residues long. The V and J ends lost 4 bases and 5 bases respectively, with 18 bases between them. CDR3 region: CASSLTVQDSDQPQHF. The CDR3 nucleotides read TGTGCCAGCAGTTTAACAGTACAGGACAGCGATCAGCCCCAGCATTTT.

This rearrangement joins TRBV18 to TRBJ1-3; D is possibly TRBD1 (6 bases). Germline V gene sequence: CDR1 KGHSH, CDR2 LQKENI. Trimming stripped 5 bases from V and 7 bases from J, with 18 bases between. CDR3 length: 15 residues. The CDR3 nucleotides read TGTGCCAGCTCATCCGGCGGGACATCCTTTAACACCATATATTTT. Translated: CASSSGGTSFNTIYF.

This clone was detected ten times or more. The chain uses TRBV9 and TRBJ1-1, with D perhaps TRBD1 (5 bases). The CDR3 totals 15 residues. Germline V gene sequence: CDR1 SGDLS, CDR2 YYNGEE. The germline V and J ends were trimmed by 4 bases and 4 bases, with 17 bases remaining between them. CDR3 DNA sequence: TGTGCCAGCAGCCCTTCTGGAGGGGCCGGCACTGAAGCTTTCTTT. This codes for CASSPSGGAGTEAFF.

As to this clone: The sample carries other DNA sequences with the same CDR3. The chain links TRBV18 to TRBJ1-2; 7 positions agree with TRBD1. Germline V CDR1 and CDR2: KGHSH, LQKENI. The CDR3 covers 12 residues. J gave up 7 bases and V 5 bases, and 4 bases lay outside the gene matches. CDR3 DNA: TGTGCCAGCTCAACCGACAGGGCTGGCTACACCTTC. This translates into CASSTDRAGYTF.

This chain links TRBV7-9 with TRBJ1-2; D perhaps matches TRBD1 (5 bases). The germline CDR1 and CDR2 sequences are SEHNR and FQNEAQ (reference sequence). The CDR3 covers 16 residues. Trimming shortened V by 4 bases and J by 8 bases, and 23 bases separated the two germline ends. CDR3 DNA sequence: TGTGCCAGCAGCTCTCGCGTCGCGGACAACGGGTCCGGCTACACCTTC. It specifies CASSSRVADNGSGYTF.

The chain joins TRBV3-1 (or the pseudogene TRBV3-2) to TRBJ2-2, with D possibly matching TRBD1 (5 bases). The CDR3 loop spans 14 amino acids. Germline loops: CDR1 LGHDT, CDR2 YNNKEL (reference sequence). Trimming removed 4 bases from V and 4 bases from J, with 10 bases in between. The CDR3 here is CASSRRQTTGELFF. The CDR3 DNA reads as TGTGCCAGCAGCCGCCGACAGACCACCGGGGAGCTGTTTTTT.

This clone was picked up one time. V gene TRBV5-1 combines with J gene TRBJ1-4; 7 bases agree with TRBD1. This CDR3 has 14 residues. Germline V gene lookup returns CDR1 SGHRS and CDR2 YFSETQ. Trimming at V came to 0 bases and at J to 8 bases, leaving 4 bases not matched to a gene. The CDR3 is CASSLAGGGEKLFF. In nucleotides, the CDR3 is TGCGCCAGCAGCTTGGCTGGAGGGGGCGAAAAACTGTTTTTT.